A single sample gave rise to the 18 T cell receptor beta chains below, sequenced in a study of blood T cell repertoires in COVID-19. Profiling relied on immunoSEQ multiplex PCR, and the TCRdb table lists in-frame clones only, not all of them. Of 250,000 or so clones listed, more than 75% are singletons. Sequencing was done on a sample of peripheral blood. The receptors were gathered from a woman in her thirties or forties who had recovered from COVID-19.

In regard to this clone: Other DNA sequences in the sample encode the same CDR3. The genes are TRBV4-3 and TRBJ2-3; tentative D call: TRBD2 (5 bases). This CDR3 contains 16 residues. Trimming removed 0 bases at V and 1 base at J, with 11 bases between. Germline V gives CDR1 LGHNA, CDR2 YSLEER. In nucleotides, the CDR3 is TGCGCCAGCAGCCAAGACGGCAGAGCGGGCACAGATACGCAGTATTTT. It codes for CASSQDGRAGTDTQYF.

The chain carries TRBV7-7 and TRBJ2-3; 10 bases fit TRBD2. The CDR3 sequence is 17 residues long. Germline CDR1 SSHAT, CDR2 FNYEAQ (reference sequence). J lost 2 bases, V lost 1 base, and 6 bases had no gene match. DNA of the CDR3: TGTGCCAGCAGCTTAGGCACTAGCGGGGCCACCACAGATACGCAGTATTTT. Its translation: CASSLGTSGATTDTQYF.

This chain uses TRBV2 with TRBJ1-3; D may be TRBD1 (6 bases). This CDR3 has 14 amino acids. The V and J ends lost 8 bases and 4 bases respectively, with 15 bases between them. Germline V CDR1 and CDR2: SNHLY, FYNNEI. CDR3 sequence: CASDGQGTGNTIYF. The CDR3 region has the DNA TGTGCCAGCGACGGGCAGGGGACCGGAAACACCATATATTTT.

This clone was counted only a few times. The rearrangement links TRBV9 to TRBJ2-2, with D possibly being TRBD1 (7 bases). Germline CDR1 SGDLS, CDR2 YYNGEE. The CDR3 loop spans 15 amino acids. The V end was cut by 4 bases, the J end by 5 bases, with 15 bases between. CDR3 residues: CASSPRPGGTGELFF. In DNA, the CDR3 is TGTGCCAGCAGCCCACGTCCAGGGGGGACCGGGGAGCTGTTTTTT.

The chain links TRBV30 to TRBJ1-4; TRBD1 matches at 7 bases. Losses at the gene ends were 1 base for V and 6 bases for J; bases not matched to a gene: 5. From germline, CDR1 is GTSNPN and CDR2 SVGIG (reference sequence). The CDR3 is 14 residues long. The CDR3 DNA sequence: TGTGCCTGGAGTGAGGGGGCCGGCGATGAAAAACTGTTTTTT. Its protein product is CAWSEGAGDEKLFF. Full variable domain (outside the CDR3, taken from reference TRBV30 and TRBJ1-4): SQTIHQWPATLVQPVGSPLSLECTVEGTSNPNLYWYRQAAGRGLQLLFYSVGIGQISSEVPQNLSASRPQDRQFILSSKKLLLSDSGFYLCAWSEGAGDEKLFFGSGTQLSVL.

This chain connects TRBV19 to TRBJ2-1; perhaps TRBD2 as D (5 bases). Trimming cost V 5 bases and J 0 bases, with 11 bases left between them. This CDR3 has 15 residues. CDR1 and CDR2 from the germline V gene are LNHDA and SQIVND (reference sequence). The CDR3 nucleotides are TGTGCCAGTAGTTCCCCGGCGGGCTCCTACAATGAGCAGTTCTTC. As protein: CASSSPAGSYNEQFF.

The V call is TRBV18, the J call TRBJ1-5, with D hard to call. CDR1 is KGHSH, CDR2 LQKENI, per germline. Trimming stripped 0 bases from V and 8 bases from J, with 5 bases between. CDR3 length: 12 amino acids. CDR3 in amino acids: CASSPPGKPQHF. In DNA form, the CDR3 reads TGTGCCAGCTCACCACCCGGGAAGCCCCAGCATTTT.

The chain recombines TRBV2 with TRBJ1-4; a possible D gene is TRBD1 (5 bases). The germline V gene has CDR1 SNHLY and CDR2 FYNNEI. CDR3 length equals 13 residues. CDR3 amino acids: CGIRGVGNEKLFF. The CDR3 coding sequence is TGTGGAATCCGGGGGGTGGGTAATGAAAAACTGTTTTTT.

The chain has TRBV2 and TRBJ1-5; 12 bases are shared with TRBD1. Germline V gene data show CDR1 as SNHLY and CDR2 as FYNNEI. This CDR3 contains 14 residues. V was clipped by 6 bases and J by 9 bases; unmatched bases: 6. The CDR3 sequence: CASRPGQGARPQHF. CDR3 nucleotide sequence: TGTGCCAGCAGGCCGGGACAGGGGGCGCGGCCCCAGCATTTT. Combining the CDR3 with reference TRBV2 and TRBJ1-5 gives the whole variable domain EPEVTQTPSHQVTQMGQEVILRCVPISNHLYFYWYRQILGQKVEFLVSFYNNEISEKSEIFDDQFSVERPDGSNFTLKIRSTKLEDSAMYFCASRPGQGARPQHFGDGTRLSIL.

The J gene is TRBJ2-3, the V gene TRBV5-4; D gene ambiguous. V was pared by 5 bases and J by 2 bases, with 15 bases between. The length of the CDR3 is 15 residues. The V gene's germline CDR1 is SGHNT and CDR2 YYREEE (reference sequence). CDR3 in DNA: TGTGCCAGCAGTCTAACCGGGTCCTACACAGATACGCAGTATTTT. This codes for CASSLTGSYTDTQYF.

This clone has a single count. The chain recombines TRBV18 with TRBJ1-6; D not resolved. Germline CDR1 reads KGHSH; CDR2 reads LQKENI. The V end lost 8 bases, the J end lost 5 bases, and 16 bases lay between the germline ends. There are 15 residues in the CDR3. The CDR3 sequence is CASTSSGADNSPLHF. CDR3 DNA: TGTGCCAGCACTTCATCGGGAGCCGATAATTCACCCCTCCACTTT.

This clone came up once. The V call is TRBV5-1, the J call TRBJ1-1; D may be TRBD1 (6 bases). CDR1 is SGHRS, CDR2 YFSETQ, per germline. Trimming stripped 2 bases from V and 8 bases from J, with 16 bases between. This CDR3 comprises 14 residues. CDR3 loop: CASSFGDTTGEAFF. The DNA of the CDR3 is TGCGCCAGCAGCTTCGGGGACACCACGGGGGAAGCTTTCTTT.

The chain carries TRBV7-9 and TRBJ2-7, with a possible D match to TRBD2 (5 bases). The germline V gene encodes CDR1 SEHNR and CDR2 FQNEAQ (reference sequence). The V end was cut by 0 bases, the J end by 2 bases, with 11 bases between. This CDR3 is built from 15 residues. DNA for the CDR3: TGTGCCAGCAGCTTAGCTCCTGACGGGACCTACGAGCAGTACTTC. As protein: CASSLAPDGTYEQYF.

V and J are TRBV5-8 and TRBJ2-2; no clear D gene. Trimming removed 2 bases at V and 5 bases at J, with 7 bases between. Per the germline V gene, CDR1 is SGHTS and CDR2 is YDEGEE. This CDR3 is built from 13 residues. CDR3 region: CASSLQNTGELFF. The CDR3 DNA is TGTGCCAGCAGCTTACAAAATACCGGGGAGCTGTTTTTT.

This clone was seen just once. The V call is TRBV5-5, the J call TRBJ2-7; D is undetermined. The CDR3 runs to 12 residues. V was shortened by 0 bases and J by 2 bases, with 3 bases between the two germline ends. Germline CDR1 SGHKS, CDR2 YYEKEE (reference sequence). CDR3 in amino acids: CASSLGAYEQYF. The CDR3 region has the DNA TGTGCCAGCAGCTTGGGAGCCTACGAGCAGTACTTC.

The rearrangement joins TRBV7-7 to TRBJ1-4, with a possible D match to TRBD1 (5 bases). CDR3 length: 12 residues. Trimming removed 5 bases at V and 14 bases at J, with 15 bases between. Germline loops: CDR1 SSHAT, CDR2 FNYEAQ (reference sequence). In nucleotides, the CDR3 is TGTGCCAGCAGCATACCGGGGGGAAGGCTGTTTTTT. Translation: CASSIPGGRLFF. The full variable domain, completed using reference TRBV7-7 and TRBJ1-4, is GAGVSQSPRYKVTKRGQDVTLRCDPISSHATLYWYQQALGQGPEFLTYFNYEAQPDKSGLPSDRFSAERPEGSISTLTIQRTEQRDSAMYRCASSIPGGRLFFGSGTQLSVL.

V usage is TRBV5-6 and J usage is TRBJ1-6; TRBD1 is a possible D gene (6 bases). CDR1 and CDR2 (germline): SGHDT, YYEEEE. Trimming stripped 5 bases from V and 8 bases from J, with 11 bases between. The CDR3 loop spans 13 amino acids. The chain's CDR3 is CASRPRGDSPLHF. CDR3 bases: TGTGCCAGCAGACCCAGGGGAGATTCACCCCTCCACTTT.

The rearrangement uses TRBV4-3 and TRBJ1-4; 9 nucleotides agree with TRBD1. This CDR3 has 18 residues. CDR1 and CDR2 (germline): LGHNA, YSLEER. V was pared by 0 bases and J by 7 bases, with 12 bases of the junction left unmatched. Here the CDR3 DNA reads TGCGCCAGCAGCCAAGATTATCACAGGGGGCGCCTGGGTGAAAAACTGTTTTTT. Translation gives CASSQDYHRGRLGEKLFF.